The T cell receptor beta chain described here comes from a study of T cell responses to AZD1222 COVID-19 vaccine. Germline V lookup: CDR1 LGHNT, CDR2 FRNRAP. V was cut by 0 bases and J by 8 bases, with 14 bases left in between. The CDR3 has 15 residues. Sequencing was performed with immunoSEQ multiplex PCR; in TCRdb, only in-frame clones are kept and a portion is missing. The sample shows about 150,000 clones, approximately 91% of them seen only once. The gene calls are TRBV12-5 and TRBJ2-1; TRBD1 is a possible D gene (6 bases). This TCR came from an adult who received the AZD1222 COVID-19 vaccine. Sequences were derived from peripheral blood, sampled 28 days after the second AZD1222 dose. The CDR3 here is CASGLVRQGYDEQFF. The DNA of the CDR3 is TGTGCTAGTGGTTTGGTACGTCAGGGGTATGATGAGCAGTTCTTC.